Listed below are T cell receptor beta chains from one sample, sequenced in a study of identical twins' blood T cells. TCRdb re-called the 5' RACE reads through MiXCR, storing one row per CDR3 protein. The table has about 370,000 distinct CDR3 sequences, 25% to 35% seen once; the top ten hold around 5.6%. The sequenced sample was PBMCs. The receptor source for this set is a woman aged 18 to 55 in good health. The CDR3 runs from the conserved cysteine through the conserved F or W. D genes are given only for firm matches. The size of a clone is reported for some rows only, either as once, few or many, or as a class for expanded clones.

D	V	size	J	DNA	CDR3
.	TRBV20-1	.	TRBJ2-7	TGCAGTGCTAGGTGGCAGGGGCTTCCCTACGAGCAGTACTTC	CSARWQGLPYEQYF
TRBD2	TRBV29-1	.	TRBJ2-1	TGCAGCGTTGAGCGCGGGAGGGGATCCAATGAGCAGTTCTTC	CSVERGRGSNEQFF
TRBD2	TRBV5-1	many	TRBJ2-1	TGCGCCAGCAGCTTAGTCGCGGGAGCCCACAATGAGCAGTTCTTC	CASSLVAGAHNEQFF
TRBD2	TRBV5-1	few	TRBJ2-1	TGCGCCAGCAGCGACGGACTAGCGGGAGTCTATGAGCAGTTCTTC	CASSDGLAGVYEQFF
.	TRBV7-9	.	TRBJ1-1	TGTGCCAGCAGCTCCCTTTTTCGGACGTCGGCTTTCTTT	CASSSLFRTSAFF
.	TRBV20-1	few	TRBJ1-2	TGCAGTGCTAGAGAGGGGGCTAACTATGGCTACACCTTC	CSAREGANYGYTF
TRBD1	TRBV11-3	.	TRBJ1-1	TGTGCCAGCAGCTTATGGACAGGGTGGGGGAACACTGAAGCTTTCTTT	CASSLWTGWGNTEAFF
.	TRBV29-1	once	TRBJ2-2	TGCAGCGGCGTACAGGGCCTCGTCGGGGAGCTGTTTTTT	CSGVQGLVGELFF
TRBD1	TRBV6-5	few	TRBJ1-2	TGTGCCAGCAGCCCGACAGGGCCCACGGCTAACTATGGCTACACCTTC	CASSPTGPTANYGYTF
TRBD2	TRBV2	few	TRBJ2-7	TGTGCCAGCAGTCCTCGACTAGCGGATACCTACGAGCAGTACTTC	CASSPRLADTYEQYF
TRBD2	TRBV28	few	TRBJ2-1	TGTGCCAGCAGTTCCCCGGGGACTAAAACTAATGAGCAGTTCTTC	CASSSPGTKTNEQFF
TRBD2	TRBV12-3/TRBV12-4	few	TRBJ2-3	TGTGCCAGCAGTCCCAGGACGGGAGGGTCAGATACGCAGTATTTT	CASSPRTGGSDTQYF
.	TRBV12-3/TRBV12-4	many	TRBJ1-1	TGTGCCAGCAGGCTGGACATGAACACTGAAGCTTTCTTT	CASRLDMNTEAFF
.	TRBV7-8	few	TRBJ1-5	TGTGCCAGCAGCTTAGGCGTGGGGGGAAGCAATCAGCCCCAGCATTTT	CASSLGVGGSNQPQHF
.	TRBV20-1	.	TRBJ2-1	TGCAGTGCTAGAGCCCCTGGGGGGACTGTAAACAATGAGCAGTTCTTC	CSARAPGGTVNNEQFF
.	TRBV5-6	few	TRBJ2-7	TGTGCCAGCAGCTCAGTGGTGGAGCAGTACTTC	CASSSVVEQYF
.	TRBV3-1	few	TRBJ1-5	TGTGCCAGCAGCCACTGGGGGGAGGACCAGCCCCAGCATTTT	CASSHWGEDQPQHF
.	TRBV6-5	few	TRBJ1-6	TGTGCCAGCAGATCAGTCGGGCGTAATTCACCCCTCCACTTT	CASRSVGRNSPLHF
TRBD2	TRBV3-1	few	TRBJ2-1	TGTGCCAGCAGCCGTGGACTAGCCAATGAGCAGTTCTTC	CASSRGLANEQFF
TRBD2	TRBV9	few	TRBJ2-2	TGTGCCAGCAGCCCGGAGCGGGAGCTGTACACCGGGGAGCTGTTTTTT	CASSPERELYTGELFF
TRBD1	TRBV11-2	many	TRBJ2-1	TGTGCCAGCAGCTACCGACAGGGGGCTAACAATGAGCAGTTCTTC	CASSYRQGANNEQFF
TRBD1	TRBV7-9	many	TRBJ1-1	TGTGCCAGCAGCTTATTGGCAGGGGGCTTGACTGAAGCTTTCTTT	CASSLLAGGLTEAFF
TRBD1	TRBV13	.	TRBJ2-5	TGTGCCAGCAGCGTTACAGGGGCAGAGACCCAGTACTTC	CASSVTGAETQYF
.	TRBV7-2	.	TRBJ2-1	TGTGCCACCCATGAACTTCACAATGAGCAGTTCTTC	CATHELHNEQFF
.	TRBV29-1	few	TRBJ1-2	TGCAGCGTTGTTGCTTTCTATGGCTACACCTTC	CSVVAFYGYTF
.	TRBV5-1	.	TRBJ1-3	TGCGCCAGCAGCTCGCAGGGCCTTGGAAACACCGTATATTTT	CASSSQGLGNTVYF
.	TRBV27	few	TRBJ2-1	TGTGCCAGCAGTTTATCCCACACCTCCTACAATGAGCAGTTCTTC	CASSLSHTSYNEQFF
.	TRBV27	.	TRBJ2-1	TGTGCCAGCAGTTTCCTTGGGTCCCGCTCCTACAATGAGCAGTTCTTC	CASSFLGSRSYNEQFF
.	TRBV9	.	TRBJ2-3	TGTGCCAGCAGCGAAATCGGTACGCAGTATTTT	CASSEIGTQYF
.	TRBV5-1	few	TRBJ2-3	TGCGCCAGCAGCCTCCTCGATCGCGCCAACGGCCAGGATACGCAGTATTTT	CASSLLDRANGQDTQYF
.	TRBV20-1	.	TRBJ1-2	TGCAGTGCTAGAGGTGGGCAGGGAAACCCTTATGGCTACACCTTC	CSARGGQGNPYGYTF
.	TRBV7-9	.	TRBJ1-1	TGTGCCAGCAGCCCCCACAGGATAGGCACTGAAGCTTTCTTT	CASSPHRIGTEAFF
.	TRBV5-6	few	TRBJ2-1	TGTGCCAGCAGCTTGTTCGAAGATGAGCAGTTCTTC	CASSLFEDEQFF
.	TRBV18	.	TRBJ1-1	TGTGCCAGCTCATGGGACCTGAACACTGAAGCTTTCTTT	CASSWDLNTEAFF
TRBD2	TRBV5-6	.	TRBJ2-2	TGTGCCAGCAGCACACTAGCGAGGGTACACACCGGGGAGCTGTTTTTT	CASSTLARVHTGELFF
TRBD1	TRBV11-1	once	TRBJ1-2	TGTGCCAGCAGCTATACAGGGGGCGCAGGCTATGGCTACACCTTC	CASSYTGGAGYGYTF
.	TRBV29-1	.	TRBJ1-1	TGCAGCGTTGGCGAGGGTTACGCTTTCTTT	CSVGEGYAFF
TRBD1	TRBV20-1	.	TRBJ1-4	TGCAGAGCCCCAGGGGGAAATGAAAAACTGTTTTTT	CRAPGGNEKLFF
.	TRBV12-3/TRBV12-4	many	TRBJ1-2	TGTGCCAGCAGTTTATCTGGCAGGGTGGACTATGGCTACACCTTC	CASSLSGRVDYGYTF
TRBD2	TRBV18	few	TRBJ2-1	TGTGCCAGCTCCGAGCAAGCGGGAACAACCTACAATGAGCAGTTCTTC	CASSEQAGTTYNEQFF
.	TRBV19	.	TRBJ2-2	TGTGCCGGTAGCGGAACAGGGTACGGCGGGGAGCTGTTTTTT	CAGSGTGYGGELFF
.	TRBV5-1	few	TRBJ1-1	TGCGCCAGCAGCTTGGTGGGACACGGGAACACTGAAGCTTTCTTT	CASSLVGHGNTEAFF
TRBD2	TRBV19	.	TRBJ2-2	TGTGCCGGTAGGCAAGCGGGGAGCAAAAACACCGGGGAGCTGTTTTTT	CAGRQAGSKNTGELFF
TRBD1	TRBV9	.	TRBJ1-1	TGTGCCAGCAGCGTCCTCGCCTGGACAGGGTCCCTACCTTTCTTT	CASSVLAWTGSLPFF
.	TRBV20-1	few	TRBJ1-1	TGCAGTGCTAGACTGGGGGTTGCTGAAGCTTTCTTT	CSARLGVAEAFF
.	TRBV5-4	few	TRBJ2-1	TGTGCCAGCAGCCCGGAACTAGGGTACAATGAGCAGTTCTTC	CASSPELGYNEQFF
TRBD1	TRBV29-1	many	TRBJ2-2	TGCAGCGCGACAGGGGAACACACCGGGGAGCTGTTTTTT	CSATGEHTGELFF